Listed below are T cell receptor beta chains from one sample, sequenced in a study of CD4 and CD8 cells across lung adenocarcinoma regions. MiXCR, run by TCRdb on the PCR reads, gives a single entry per CDR3 protein. The sample has some 25,000 distinct CDR3 sequences; around 56% are singletons. Sequencing used CD8+ T cells from the center of a lung tumor. These receptors all stem from a male donor with lung adenocarcinoma. The CD4 and CD8 labels of this study may be unreliable. CDR3s leave out the opening cysteine and the closing phenylalanine or tryptophan. Fields, in order: J gene, V gene, CDR3 protein.

TRBJ2-5 TRBV27 ASSTQGARETQY
TRBJ2-3 TRBV6-1 ASSKRDSTDTQY
TRBJ2-3 TRBV10-1 ASTGRSHTDMQY
TRBJ2-3 TRBV6-1 ASRTMGGKIDTQY
TRBJ2-5 TRBV3-1 ASSQGRVAETQY
TRBJ2-2 TRBV6-1 ASSTHRDTTNTGELF
TRBJ2-3 TRBV6-1 ASSPPNSGRNTQY
TRBJ2-5 TRBV6-1 ASSEAGMGVKDMQY
TRBJ2-3 TRBV6-1 ASGEGSGITDTQY
TRBJ2-4 TRBV6-1 ASHLAGECAKDTQY
TRBJ2-3 TRBV6-1 ASKAQGARKNTQY
TRBJ1-2 TRBV12-3/TRBV12-4 ASSFYGGDYGYT
TRBJ2-3 TRBV27 ASTRLAGKNTQY
TRBJ2-4 TRBV27 ASSPAGGAKDIQY
TRBJ2-5 TRBV9 ASSPEGGLVEETQY
TRBJ1-1 TRBV20-1 SASGQGKGVNTEAF
TRBJ2-1 TRBV6-1 ASRKTSGGVPSYNEQF
TRBJ2-5 TRBV10-1 ASTAGRGGLDQETQY
. TRBV6-1 ASSTGTAYEQY
TRBJ2-2 TRBV15 ATSSRALTGELF
TRBJ2-4 TRBV6-1 ASSVAGGNNIQY
TRBJ2-1 TRBV5-1 ASSLSGGRPGEQF
TRBJ1-2 TRBV27 ASSLDPFNYGYT
. TRBV3-1 ASKPFSGVRETQY
. TRBV4-1 ASSQDPFTGEAEQY
TRBJ1-1 TRBV3-1 ASSRQNTEAF
TRBJ2-1 TRBV6-5 ASSSPTGYNEQF
TRBJ1-4 TRBV28 ASKDSTNEKLF
TRBJ2-1 TRBV4-1 ASSQVMDRFKF
TRBJ2-5 TRBV27 AGSGLAGTETQY
TRBJ2-5 TRBV6-5 ASSYSSGTAWETQY
TRBJ2-4 TRBV6-1 VSGRGAKNIQY